What follows are 12 T cell receptor beta chains derived from one specimen sequenced in a study of T cell responses to AZD1222 COVID-19 vaccine. Libraries were prepared by immunoSEQ multiplex PCR; TCRdb keeps only in-frame clonotypes and omits some of them. The sample shows roughly 120,000 clones, roughly 90% of them seen only once. The material sequenced was peripheral blood, taken on day 0 of AZD1222 vaccination. These receptors all stem from an adult in good health.

The chain carries TRBV12-5 and TRBJ1-5; unclear D gene. This CDR3 is 16 amino acids long. CDR1 and CDR2 from the germline V gene are LGHNT and FRNRAP. V lost 2 bases and J lost 3, with 14 bases in between. The CDR3 DNA follows: TGTGCTAGTGGTTTGACAGCGCCCAACTACAATCAGCCCCAGCATTTT. Its translation: CASGLTAPNYNQPQHF.

The J gene is TRBJ1-1, the V gene TRBV29-1; D call uncertain. The CDR3 consists of 13 residues. CDR1 is SQVTM, CDR2 ANQGSEA, per germline. V was cut by 6 bases and J by 1 base, with 12 bases left in between. In nucleotides, the CDR3 is TGCAGCGTCGCTAGCTATGGGAACACTGAAGCTTTCTTT. It specifies CSVASYGNTEAFF.

This clone was seen a few times. The genes are TRBV30 and TRBJ1-5; possibly TRBD1 for D (5 bases). CDR1 is GTSNPN and CDR2 is SVGIG in the germline V gene (reference sequence). The V gene lost 0 bases and the J gene lost 2 bases, with 11 bases spanning the gap. The CDR3 extends over 15 amino acids. CDR3 nucleotides: TGTGCCTGGAGTGTCGGGGGGGTAGGCAATCAGCCCCAGCATTTT. This codes for CAWSVGGVGNQPQHF.

The genes are TRBV12-3 or TRBV12-4 and TRBJ1-2; D may be TRBD1 (5 bases). V lost 4 bases, J lost 3 bases, and 9 bases lay in between. This CDR3 has 13 amino acids. In DNA, the CDR3 is TGTGCCAGCAGTTCCGTAGGGGACTATGGCTACACCTTC. This codes for CASSSVGDYGYTF.

This clone was counted only a few times. The rearrangement uses TRBV7-3 and TRBJ2-1, with 7 bases that match TRBD1. CDR3 length equals 13 residues. Germline trimming cut 5 bases from V and 12 bases from J; bases unmatched to any gene: 10. From germline, CDR1 is SGHTA and CDR2 FQGTGA. In DNA, the CDR3 is TGTGCCAGCAGCGCCAGCTACAGGGGCGGGCAGTTCTTC. As protein: CASSASYRGGQFF. The full variable domain, rest sourced from reference TRBV7-3 and TRBJ2-1, is GAGVSQTPSNKVTEKGKYVELRCDPISGHTALYWYRQSLGQGPEFLIYFQGTGAADDSGLPNDRFFAVRPEGSVSTLKIQRTERGDSAVYLCASSASYRGGQFFGPGTRLTVL.

This rearrangement joins TRBV5-4 to TRBJ2-5; TRBD1 matches 7 bases. Germline values: CDR1 SGHNT, CDR2 YYREEE (reference sequence). The CDR3 loop spans 15 amino acids. Trimming removed 4 bases from V and 2 bases from J; junction bases left unmatched: 8. As DNA, the CDR3 is TGTGCCAGCAGCCTACCACAGGGGAATCAAGAGACCCAGTACTTC. It encodes CASSLPQGNQETQYF.

The chain joins TRBV27 to TRBJ2-5; TRBD1 or TRBD2 may be the D gene (6 bases each). V lost 3 bases to trimming and J lost 4 bases, with 18 bases between them. CDR3 length equals 16 residues. Germline V gene lookup returns CDR1 MNHEY and CDR2 SMNVEV (reference sequence). CDR3 nucleotides: TGTGCCAGCAGTTTTTGGTCCAGGGGAGCGGGAGAGACCCAGTACTTC. It codes for CASSFWSRGAGETQYF.

The chain combines TRBV5-4 with TRBJ2-3, with 14 bases lining up with TRBD2. The CDR3 length is 17 residues. Germline V gene lookup returns CDR1 SGHNT and CDR2 YYREEE (reference sequence). J gave up 3 bases and V 7 bases, and 10 bases lay outside the gene matches. In nucleotides, the CDR3 is TGTGCCAGCTCTAAGACTAGCGGGGGGGCCAGAACAGATACGCAGTATTTT. It yields the protein CASSKTSGGARTDTQYF.

The rearrangement joins TRBV28 to TRBJ1-6; D gene ambiguous. The ends were cut back, 2 bases at V and 17 bases at J, with 19 bases in the middle. Germline values: CDR1 MDHEN, CDR2 SYDVKM. The CDR3 is made up of 14 amino acids. CDR3 DNA: TGTGCCAGCAGTTTACTAGGGAGTATCAGTCTGTTCCACTTT. Protein: CASSLLGSISLFHF.

V and J are TRBV6-5 and TRBJ1-2; tentative D call: TRBD1 (6 bases). The CDR3 length is 15 residues. Germline CDR1 MNHEY, CDR2 SVGAGI. The ends were cut back, 5 bases at V and 4 bases at J, with 17 bases in the middle. In nucleotides, the CDR3 is TGTGCCAGCAGTAAACAGGGTTTACTAGGCTATGGCTACACCTTC. Translation gives CASSKQGLLGYGYTF.

V and J are TRBV28 and TRBJ2-3; the D gene is possibly TRBD1 (6 bases). The CDR3 is 16 residues long. Deletions cut 3 bases from V and 0 bases from J, with 13 bases between. The germline V gene has CDR1 MDHEN and CDR2 SYDVKM. CDR3 in amino acids: CASSFWDIASTDTQYF. DNA of the CDR3: TGTGCCAGCAGTTTCTGGGACATCGCTAGCACAGATACGCAGTATTTT.

This chain links TRBV5-1 with TRBJ2-7; D ambiguous. V dropped 0 bases and J dropped 0 bases, with 7 bases sitting between them. CDR3 length equals 14 residues. Germline values: CDR1 SGHRS, CDR2 YFSETQ. CDR3 bases: TGCGCCAGCAGCTTGGGACTCGTCTCCTACGAGCAGTACTTC. Amino acid sequence: CASSLGLVSYEQYF. The full variable domain, with the rest looked up from reference TRBV5-1 and TRBJ2-7, is KAGVTQTPRYLIKTRGQQVTLSCSPISGHRSVSWYQQTPGQGLQFLFEYFSETQRNKGNFPGRFSGRQFSNSRSEMNVSTLELGDSALYLCASSLGLVSYEQYFGPGTRLTVT.